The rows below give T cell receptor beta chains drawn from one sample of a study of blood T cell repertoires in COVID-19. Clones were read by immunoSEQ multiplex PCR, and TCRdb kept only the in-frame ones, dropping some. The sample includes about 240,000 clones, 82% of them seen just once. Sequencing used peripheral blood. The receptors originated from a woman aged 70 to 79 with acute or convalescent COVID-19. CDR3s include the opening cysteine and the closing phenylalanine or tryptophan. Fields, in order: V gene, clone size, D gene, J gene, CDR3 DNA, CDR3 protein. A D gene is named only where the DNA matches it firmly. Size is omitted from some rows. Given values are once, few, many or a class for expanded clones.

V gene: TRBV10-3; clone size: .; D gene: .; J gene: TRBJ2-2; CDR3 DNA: TGTGCCATCAGCCGGGACACCTACACCGGGGAGCTGTTTTTT; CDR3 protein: CAISRDTYTGELFF
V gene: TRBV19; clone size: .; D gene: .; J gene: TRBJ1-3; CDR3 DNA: TGTGCCAGTAGTATTGGGACATTTTCCTCTGGAAACACCATATATTTT; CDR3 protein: CASSIGTFSSGNTIYF
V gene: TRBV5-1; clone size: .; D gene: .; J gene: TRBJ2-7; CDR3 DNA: TGCGCCAGCAGCTCGACAGGTTCCTACGAGCAGTACTTC; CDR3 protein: CASSSTGSYEQYF
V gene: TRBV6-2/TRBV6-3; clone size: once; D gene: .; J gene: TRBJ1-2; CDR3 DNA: TGTGCCAGCAGTTACGTCCGAGGTAACTATGGCTACACCTTC; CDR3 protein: CASSYVRGNYGYTF
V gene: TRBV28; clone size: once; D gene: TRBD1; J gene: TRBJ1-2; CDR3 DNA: TGTGCCAGCAGTCTGGGCAGGGGGTACTATGGCTACACCTTC; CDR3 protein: CASSLGRGYYGYTF
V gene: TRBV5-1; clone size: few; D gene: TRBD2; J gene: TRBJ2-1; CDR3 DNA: TGCGCCAGCAGCTTGAGGCTAGCGGGGGGAAACAATGAGCAGTTCTTC; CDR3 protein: CASSLRLAGGNNEQFF
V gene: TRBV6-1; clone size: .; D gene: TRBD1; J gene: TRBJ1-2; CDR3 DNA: TGTGCCAGCAGTGAAGCAGGGGGCTTAGAGGGCTACACCTTC; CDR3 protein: CASSEAGGLEGYTF
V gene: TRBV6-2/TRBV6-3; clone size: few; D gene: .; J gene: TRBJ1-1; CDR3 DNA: TGTGCCAGCAGTTACGGCGGGAGAACTGAAGCTTTCTTT; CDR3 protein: CASSYGGRTEAFF
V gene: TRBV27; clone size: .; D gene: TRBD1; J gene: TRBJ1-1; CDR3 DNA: TGTGCCACCCTCCCACAGGGGGCCATGAACACTGAAGCTTTCTTT; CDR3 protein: CATLPQGAMNTEAFF
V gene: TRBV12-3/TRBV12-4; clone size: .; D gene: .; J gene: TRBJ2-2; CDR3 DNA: TGTGCCAGCAGTTGGTCGGCCGGGGAGCTGTTTTTT; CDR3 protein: CASSWSAGELFF
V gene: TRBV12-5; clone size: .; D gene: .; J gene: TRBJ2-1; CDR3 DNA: TGTGCTAGTGGTTTTCGGCGGGGTAGCGACCACAATGAGCAGTTCTTC; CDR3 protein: CASGFRRGSDHNEQFF
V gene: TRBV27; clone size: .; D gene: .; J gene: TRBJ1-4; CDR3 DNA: TGTGCCAGCAGTTTTTTGGGCAGGGATGAAAAACTGTTTTTT; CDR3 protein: CASSFLGRDEKLFF
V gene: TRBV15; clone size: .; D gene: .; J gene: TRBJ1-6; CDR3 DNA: TGTGCCACCAGCAGAGATTTTGGGGCGAATTCACCCCTCCACTTT; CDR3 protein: CATSRDFGANSPLHF
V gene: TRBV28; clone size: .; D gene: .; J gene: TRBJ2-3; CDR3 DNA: TGTGCCAGCAGTTTACTCTCAGATACGCAGTATTTT; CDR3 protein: CASSLLSDTQYF
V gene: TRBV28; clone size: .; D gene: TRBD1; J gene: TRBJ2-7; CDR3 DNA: TGTGCCAGCAGTTTTTCAGGGGGCTCGGAAGAGCAGTACTTC; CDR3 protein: CASSFSGGSEEQYF
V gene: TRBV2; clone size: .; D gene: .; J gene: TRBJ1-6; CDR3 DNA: TGTGCCAGCAACACAGGCGAGCAGTCACCCCTCCACTTT; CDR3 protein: CASNTGEQSPLHF
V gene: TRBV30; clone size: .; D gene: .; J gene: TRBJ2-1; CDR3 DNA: TGTGCCTGGAACAGTCCTGTCAATGAGCAGTTCTTC; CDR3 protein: CAWNSPVNEQFF
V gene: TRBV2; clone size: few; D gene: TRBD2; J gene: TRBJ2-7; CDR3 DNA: TGTGCCAGCAGTGGAGCGGGGGGGCCGTACGAGCAGTACTTC; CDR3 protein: CASSGAGGPYEQYF
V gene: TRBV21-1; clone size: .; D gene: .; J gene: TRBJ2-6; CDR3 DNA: TGTGCCAGCAGCAAAGCGCTTTGCGGGACAGGGGGCGCCGAGGCGTCTGGGGCCAACGTCCTGACTTTC; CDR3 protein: CASSKALCGTGGAEASGANVLTF
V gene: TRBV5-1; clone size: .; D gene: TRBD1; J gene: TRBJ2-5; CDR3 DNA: TGCGCCAGCAGCCAGGAGACAGGGGAGGAGACCCAGTACTTC; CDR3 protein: CASSQETGEETQYF
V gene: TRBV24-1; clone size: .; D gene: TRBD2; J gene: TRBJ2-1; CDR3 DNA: TGTGCCACCAGCGCCAGCGGGGGGGCCCTCTCCTACAATGAGCAGTTCTTC; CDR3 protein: CATSASGGALSYNEQFF
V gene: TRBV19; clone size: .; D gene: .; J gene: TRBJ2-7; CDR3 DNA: TGTGCCAGTAGTATTCGGCTGGGACATCACGGAGGCGAGCAGTACTTC; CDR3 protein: CASSIRLGHHGGEQYF
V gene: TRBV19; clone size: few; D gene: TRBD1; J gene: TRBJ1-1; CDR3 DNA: TGTGCCAGTAGGGTGACAGGGCCGAACACTGAAGCTTTCTTT; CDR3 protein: CASRVTGPNTEAFF
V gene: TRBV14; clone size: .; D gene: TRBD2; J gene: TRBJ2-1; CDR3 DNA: TGTGCCAGCAGCCTTCTAGCGGGGCTTTACAATGAGCAGTTCTTC; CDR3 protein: CASSLLAGLYNEQFF
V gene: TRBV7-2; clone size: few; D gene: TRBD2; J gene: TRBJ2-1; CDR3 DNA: TGTGCCAGCAGCTTACGGGGGCTAGCGGGCCAGAACAATGAGCAGTTCTTC; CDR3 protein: CASSLRGLAGQNNEQFF
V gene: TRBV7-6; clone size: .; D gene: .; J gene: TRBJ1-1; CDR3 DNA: TGTGCCAGCAGCTTAGATCCGGGGGGTGAAGCTTTCTTT; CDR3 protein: CASSLDPGGEAFF
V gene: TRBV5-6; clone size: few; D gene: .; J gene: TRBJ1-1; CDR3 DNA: TGTGCCAGCAGCTTATTCTCCGGGATAAACACTGAAGCTTTCTTT; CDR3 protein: CASSLFSGINTEAFF
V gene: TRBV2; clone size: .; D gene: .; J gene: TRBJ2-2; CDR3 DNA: TGTGCCAGCAGTGCTTTGGGCGGGTCAGCTACCGGGGAGCTGTTTTTT; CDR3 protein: CASSALGGSATGELFF
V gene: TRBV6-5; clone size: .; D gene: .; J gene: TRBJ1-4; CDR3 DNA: TGTGCCAGCAGTTACGTTTTGGGGAGCGGTGAAAAACTGTTTTTT; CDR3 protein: CASSYVLGSGEKLFF
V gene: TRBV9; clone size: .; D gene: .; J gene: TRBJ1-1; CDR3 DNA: TGTGCCAGCAGCTGGGGTTCGGAGGACACTGAAGCTTTCTTT; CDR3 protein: CASSWGSEDTEAFF
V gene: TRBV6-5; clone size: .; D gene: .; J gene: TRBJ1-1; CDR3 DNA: TGTGCCAGCAGTTACGCGACAGCCTCTGAAGCTTTCTTT; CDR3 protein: CASSYATASEAFF
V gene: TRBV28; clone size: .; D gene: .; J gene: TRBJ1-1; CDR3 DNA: TGTGCCAGCAGTCCCCTGTCGGTTCCTACTTTT; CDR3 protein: CASSPLSVPTF
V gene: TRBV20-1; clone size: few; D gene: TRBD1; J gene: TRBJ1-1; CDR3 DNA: TGCAGTGCTTACGGGGGACAGGGAGCTTTCTTT; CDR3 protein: CSAYGGQGAFF
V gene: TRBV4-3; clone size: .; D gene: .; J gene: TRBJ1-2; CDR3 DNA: TGCGCCAGCAGCCAAGAATTAACAGATCACTATGGCTACACCTTC; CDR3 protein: CASSQELTDHYGYTF
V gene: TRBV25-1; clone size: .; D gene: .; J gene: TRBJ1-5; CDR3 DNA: TGTGCCAGCAGCCACACAGGGATAAATCAGCCCCAGCATTTT; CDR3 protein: CASSHTGINQPQHF
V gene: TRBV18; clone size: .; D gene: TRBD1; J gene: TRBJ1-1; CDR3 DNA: TGTGCCAGCTCACCGGGACAGGACACTGAAGCTTTCTTT; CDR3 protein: CASSPGQDTEAFF
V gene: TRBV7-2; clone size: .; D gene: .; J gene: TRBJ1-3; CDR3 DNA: TGTGCCAGCAGCTTTGCGGCCTACTCTGGAAACACCATATATTTT; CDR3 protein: CASSFAAYSGNTIYF
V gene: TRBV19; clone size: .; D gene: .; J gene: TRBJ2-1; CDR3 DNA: TGTGCCAGTAGTTACCGGGGGACCTACAATGAGCAGTTCTTC; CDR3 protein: CASSYRGTYNEQFF
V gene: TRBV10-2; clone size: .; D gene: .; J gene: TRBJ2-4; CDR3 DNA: TGCGCCAGCAGTGAACAGGGTGGTCACATTCAGTACTTC; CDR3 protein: CASSEQGGHIQYF
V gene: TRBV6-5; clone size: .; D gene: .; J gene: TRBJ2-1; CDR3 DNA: TGTGCCAGCAGTTACTCGGGCCACGATGTCGATGAGCAGTTCTTC; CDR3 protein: CASSYSGHDVDEQFF
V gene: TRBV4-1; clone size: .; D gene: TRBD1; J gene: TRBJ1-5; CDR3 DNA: TGCGCCAGCAGCCAAGCTGGGACAGCTAACTTCCAGCATTTT; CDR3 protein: CASSQAGTANFQHF